This T cell receptor (beta chain) stems from a study of OX40 agonist ivuxolimab in advanced cancers. Turning to the study itself: Patients in the trial were receiving intravenous ivuxolimab every 2 weeks, at doses of 0.01 to 10 mg/kg. At approximately 80% male, the cohort had a mean age of around 56 years, ranging from roughly 20 to 90. Partial responses were observed in three patients, of whom one had hepatocellular carcinoma and two had cutaneous melanoma. Overall study findings and caveats: Both CD4+ and CD8+ T cell populations in blood had undergone clonal expansion by week 6 at 0.1 to 3.0 mg/kg.

Turning to this clone: Its specificity is unknown.

Generated by immunoSEQ multiplex PCR, the TCRdb table keeps only in-frame clones and is missing some. The data contain about 72,000 clones, approximately 92% of them singletons. Sequences were derived from CD4+ or CD8+ T cells sorted from blood, sampled in a trial of the OX40 agonist ivuxolimab. The origin of this receptor is an adult with an advanced solid tumor such as melanoma, head and neck, liver or kidney cancer.

The CDR3 coding sequence is TGTGCCAGCAACATGGGGCCAGAGACCCAGTACTTC. Translating it yields CASNMGPETQYF. The chain joins TRBV5-5 to TRBJ2-5; tentative D call: TRBD1 (5 bases). This CDR3 has 12 amino acids. The V end lost 6 bases, the J end lost 4 bases, and 10 bases lay between the germline ends. The germline V gene has CDR1 SGHKS and CDR2 YYEKEE (reference sequence).